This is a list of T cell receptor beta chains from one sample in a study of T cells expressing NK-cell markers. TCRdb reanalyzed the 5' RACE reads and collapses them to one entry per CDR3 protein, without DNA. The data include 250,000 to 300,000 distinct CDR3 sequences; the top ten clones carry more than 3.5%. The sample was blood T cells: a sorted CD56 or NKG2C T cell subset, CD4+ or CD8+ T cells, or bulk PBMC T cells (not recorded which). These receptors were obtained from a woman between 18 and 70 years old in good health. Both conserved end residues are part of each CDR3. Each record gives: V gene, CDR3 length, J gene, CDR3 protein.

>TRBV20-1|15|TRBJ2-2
CSATTGSNPSGELFF
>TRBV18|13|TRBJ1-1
CASSPFPNTEAFF
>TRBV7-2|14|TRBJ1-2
CASSSGTGHYGYTF
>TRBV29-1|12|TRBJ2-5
CSVEGQPETQYF
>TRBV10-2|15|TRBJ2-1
CASALGTAAYNEQFF
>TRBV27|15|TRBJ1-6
CASSFRNRENSPLHF
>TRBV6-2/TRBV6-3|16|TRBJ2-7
CASSPLTGALSYEQYF
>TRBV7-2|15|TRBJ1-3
CASSFLGSTGNTIYF
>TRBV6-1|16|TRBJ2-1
CASSEGSGGGYNEQFF
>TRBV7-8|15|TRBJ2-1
CASSFASGGYNEQFF
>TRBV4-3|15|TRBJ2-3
CASSPTGGKTDTQYF
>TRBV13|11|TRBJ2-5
CASSTQETQYF